The rows below give T cell receptor beta chains drawn from one sample of a study of CD8 T cells in Susac syndrome. TCRdb analysed the immunoSEQ multiplex PCR reads with MiXCR anew, one entry per CDR3 protein. The table shows just over 150,000 distinct CDR3 sequences, with approximately 95% occurring only once. Sequencing was done on a sample of CD4+ T cells from PBMCs. The source of these receptors is a human donor with Susac syndrome. Each CDR3 is given with its conserved first and last residue. A D gene is named only where the DNA matches it firmly. Some rows have no size entry. The others give once, few or many, or a class for an expanded clone.

.,TRBJ2-5,.,TRBV7-8,CASSPGRREGTQYF,TGTGCCAGCAGCCCGGGGCGACGTGAAGGGACCCAGTACTTC
.,TRBJ1-1,TRBD1,TRBV9,CASSVGTGGAFF,TGTGCCAGCAGCGTAGGGACAGGAGGAGCTTTCTTT
.,TRBJ1-2,.,TRBV29-1,CSVEYGSYGYTF,TGCAGCGTTGAATATGGTTCCTATGGCTACACCTTC
.,TRBJ2-5,.,TRBV7-2,CASSLTRQETQYF,TGTGCCAGCAGCTTGACTAGACAAGAGACCCAGTACTTC
.,TRBJ2-4,TRBD2,TRBV6-5,CASSYSTSGVIAKNIQYF,TGTGCCAGCAGTTACTCCACTAGCGGCGTGATAGCCAAAAACATTCAGTACTTC
.,TRBJ1-1,.,TRBV5-1,CASSSQKMNTEAFF,TGCGCCAGCAGCTCACAGAAGATGAACACTGAAGCTTTCTTT
.,TRBJ2-7,.,TRBV9,CASSPRATGRAYEQYF,TGTGCCAGCAGTCCCCGGGCCACGGGCCGGGCCTACGAGCAGTACTTC
.,TRBJ2-1,.,TRBV24-1,CATSDRDEQFF,TGTGCCACCAGTGACAGGGATGAGCAGTTCTTC
.,TRBJ1-4,.,TRBV14,CASSRTGQKLFF,TGTGCCAGCAGCCGGACGGGGCAAAAACTGTTTTTT
.,TRBJ1-3,.,TRBV27,CASISSGNTIYF,TGTGCCAGCATAAGCTCTGGAAACACCATATATTTT
.,TRBJ2-1,TRBD2,TRBV9,CASSALSSGGHNEQFF,TGTGCCAGCAGCGCCCTCTCTAGCGGTGGACATAATGAGCAGTTCTTC
.,TRBJ2-1,TRBD1,TRBV20-1,CSASAPGQTNNEQFF,TGCAGTGCTAGCGCACCGGGACAGACTAACAATGAGCAGTTCTTC
.,TRBJ1-1,.,TRBV12-3/TRBV12-4,CASSLGTLNTEAFF,TGTGCCAGCAGTTTAGGGACCCTGAACACTGAAGCTTTCTTT
.,TRBJ1-1,.,TRBV9,CASSGEGHTEAFF,TGTGCCAGCAGCGGGGAGGGACACACTGAAGCTTTCTTT
once,TRBJ1-2,.,TRBV29-1,CSVDSPGEYGYTF,TGCAGCGTTGACAGTCCCGGCGAGTATGGCTACACCTTC
.,TRBJ1-2,.,TRBV7-2,CASSAQVTNYGYTF,TGTGCCAGCAGCGCCCAGGTGACTAACTATGGCTACACCTTC
.,TRBJ2-5,.,TRBV29-1,CSVKAGAETQYF,TGCAGCGTTAAGGCAGGGGCAGAGACCCAGTACTTC
.,TRBJ2-1,TRBD2,TRBV19,CASPPCRRGGRNEQFF,TGTGCCAGCCCACCTTGTCGGCGGGGGGGCAGGAATGAGCAGTTCTTC
.,TRBJ2-3,TRBD1,TRBV23-1,CASSQSNGTGGFTDTQYF,TGCGCCAGCAGTCAATCAAACGGGACAGGGGGATTCACAGATACGCAGTATTTT
once,TRBJ2-5,.,TRBV12-3/TRBV12-4,CASSRRQRVETQYF,TGTGCCAGCAGTCGGCGACAGCGGGTAGAGACCCAGTACTTC
.,TRBJ2-3,.,TRBV5-4,CASSLPGPGGDTQYF,TGTGCCAGCAGCTTGCCGGGGCCCGGAGGAGATACGCAGTATTTT
.,TRBJ2-7,TRBD1,TRBV7-2,CASSFGQGAGEQYF,TGTGCCAGCAGCTTCGGACAGGGGGCCGGCGAGCAGTACTTC
.,TRBJ1-5,TRBD1,TRBV19,CASSMDREGQPQHF,TGTGCCAGTAGTATGGACAGGGAGGGACAGCCCCAGCATTTT
.,TRBJ2-1,TRBD1,TRBV12-5,CASGSGGTGSYNEQFF,TGTGCTAGTGGTTCTGGCGGGACAGGCTCCTACAATGAGCAGTTCTTC
.,TRBJ2-7,TRBD2,TRBV5-4,CASSLGGLGDTTQYF,TGTGCCAGCAGCTTGGGGGGACTAGGGGATACGACGCAGTACTTC
.,TRBJ2-5,.,TRBV5-1,CASREGDPIETQYF,TGCGCCAGCAGGGAGGGGGACCCAATCGAGACCCAGTACTTC
.,TRBJ1-5,.,TRBV20-1,CSARGGADQPQHF,TGCAGTGCTAGAGGGGGCGCGGATCAGCCCCAGCATTTT
.,TRBJ2-3,.,TRBV24-1,CATSDRGATDTQYF,TGTGCCACCAGTGATAGGGGCGCGACAGATACGCAGTATTTT
.,TRBJ1-5,.,TRBV7-8,CASSLMLGEGEHF,TGTGCCAGCAGCTTAATGTTGGGCGAGGGAGAGCATTTT
.,TRBJ2-5,.,TRBV7-2,CASSLAPQETQYF,TGTGCCAGCAGCTTAGCCCCACAAGAGACCCAGTACTTC
.,TRBJ2-2,TRBD2,TRBV20-1,CSASLPGGLGTGELFF,TGCAGTGCTAGTCTTCCGGGGGGGCTGGGCACCGGGGAGCTGTTTTTT
.,TRBJ2-5,TRBD1,TRBV7-2,CASSPRQGSETQYF,TGTGCCAGCAGCCCCAGACAGGGGTCGGAGACCCAGTACTTC
.,TRBJ2-1,TRBD1,TRBV18,CASASPRTGGGEQFF,TGTGCCAGCGCATCCCCCCGGACAGGGGGCGGTGAGCAGTTCTTC
.,TRBJ1-2,.,TRBV7-9,CASSSPPPGLYNYGYTF,TGTGCCAGCAGCTCGCCGCCTCCCGGACTTTATAACTATGGCTACACCTTC
.,TRBJ2-3,.,TRBV6-5,CASSSLGVRDTQYF,TGTGCCAGCAGCTCTCTCGGGGTCAGAGATACGCAGTATTTT
.,TRBJ1-2,.,TRBV20-1,CSASSGARDGYTF,TGCAGTGCTTCCTCGGGGGCGCGGGATGGCTACACCTTC
.,TRBJ2-7,TRBD1,TRBV7-8,CASSLTSGTGQHEQYF,TGTGCCAGCAGCTTAACCTCCGGGACAGGGCAACACGAGCAGTACTTC
.,TRBJ2-3,.,TRBV20-1,CSANIPGATDTQYF,TGCAGTGCTAACATTCCAGGGGCGACAGATACGCAGTATTTT
.,TRBJ2-7,TRBD2,TRBV3-1,CASSPGTSTEQYF,TGTGCCAGCAGTCCTGGGACTAGCACCGAGCAGTACTTC
.,TRBJ2-5,.,TRBV29-1,CSVGGDKETQYF,TGCAGCGTTGGAGGGGACAAAGAGACCCAGTACTTC
.,TRBJ2-7,.,TRBV4-2,CASSTARVSYEQYF,TGTGCCAGCAGCACCGCGCGGGTCTCCTACGAGCAGTACTTC
.,TRBJ2-5,.,TRBV5-4,CASSLGGGEETQYF,TGTGCCAGCAGCTTGGGCGGGGGCGAAGAGACCCAGTACTTC
.,TRBJ2-3,.,TRBV29-1,CSAEPGTDTQYF,TGCAGCGCGGAGCCGGGAACCGATACGCAGTATTTT
.,TRBJ2-2,TRBD2,TRBV18,CASSQTSAGELFF,TGTGCCAGCTCACAGACTAGCGCCGGGGAGCTGTTTTTT
.,TRBJ1-5,TRBD1,TRBV7-2,CASSQTVTGGGQHF,TGTGCCAGCAGCCAAACCGTCACAGGGGGCGGCCAGCATTTT
.,TRBJ1-5,.,TRBV7-8,CASSPSTDDGRQPQHF,TGTGCCAGCAGCCCTAGTACGGACGACGGGCGGCAGCCCCAGCATTTT
.,TRBJ2-7,TRBD1,TRBV5-1,CASTRDRGYEQYF,TGCGCCAGCACCCGGGACAGGGGATACGAGCAGTACTTC
.,TRBJ1-6,.,TRBV9,CASSIRGNSPLHF,TGTGCCAGCAGCATCAGGGGAAATTCACCCCTCCACTTT
.,TRBJ1-1,TRBD1,TRBV20-1,CSARDRDGQGNTEAFF,TGCAGTGCTAGAGATCGAGATGGACAGGGCAACACTGAAGCTTTCTTT
.,TRBJ1-2,.,TRBV29-1,CSYRTDYGYTF,TGCAGCTATAGGACAGATTATGGCTACACCTTC
.,TRBJ2-7,.,TRBV5-6,CASSLDRVTREQYF,TGTGCCAGCAGCTTGGACAGGGTGACTAGGGAGCAGTACTTC